These T cell receptor beta chains were read from a single sample in a study of response to subunit inactivated influenza vaccine. TCRdb called the RT-PCR reads again in MiXCR, with one record for every CDR3 protein. This table holds 450,000 to 600,000 distinct CDR3 sequences, approximately 7.8% found once. The sample here was PBMCs from blood, taken approximately 25 months after vaccination. The receptors were sampled from a man aged 50-75 years who received an inactivated influenza vaccine. The conserved cysteine and the conserved F or W are not part of the CDR3 here. Part of the rows lack a size; the others show once, few, many or a class for expanded clones.

v_call	j_call	clone_size	cdr3_aa
TRBV29-1	TRBJ2-3	many	SARGGRRGTDTQY
TRBV4-1	TRBJ1-1	few	ASSRRDVGNTEAF
TRBV3-1	TRBJ2-1	few	ASSQAVGGPGNEQF
TRBV20-1	TRBJ2-1	.	SAIGGTVNEQF
TRBV10-2	TRBJ1-5	many	ASSGTGGNQPQH
TRBV5-1	TRBJ1-1	few	ASSLDPGKTEAF
TRBV12-3/TRBV12-4	TRBJ1-2	few	ASRGQGGHGYT
TRBV11-2	TRBJ1-3	few	ASSLDLSGNTIY
TRBV24-1	TRBJ2-3	.	ATSGTSGKTNTDTQY
TRBV4-2	TRBJ1-6	.	ASSPDLRSYNSPLH
TRBV5-1	TRBJ2-1	many	ASSLGTGGGYNEQF
TRBV20-1	TRBJ1-4	few	SASRGQTSGEKLF
TRBV4-2	TRBJ2-3	few	ASSQGYGTSGSADTQY
TRBV9	TRBJ2-1	many	ASSPPGTGNEQF
TRBV4-3	TRBJ2-3	many	ASSRVPRTDTQY
TRBV4-2	TRBJ1-1	many	ASSQMEAQNTEAF
TRBV6-5	TRBJ2-5	many	ASSYSGTETQY
TRBV7-3	TRBJ2-1	few	ASSLDVAVPEQF
TRBV11-2	TRBJ2-7	.	ASSQDRVAYEQY
TRBV5-1	TRBJ1-1	many	ASSLGTGMNTEAF
TRBV29-1	TRBJ2-5	.	SVVMRFQETQY
TRBV6-1	TRBJ1-5	.	ASSDNRGLQPQH
TRBV12-3/TRBV12-4	TRBJ2-3	few	ASSLAVRGTFGRDTQY
TRBV20-1	TRBJ2-3	few	SARGLDGGGASDTQY
TRBV19	TRBJ2-7	few	ASSISVGYEQY
TRBV7-8	TRBJ1-4	.	ASSFTEATNEKLF
TRBV29-1	TRBJ2-3	many	SGDSTSTDTQY
TRBV16	TRBJ2-3	few	ASSQLRGSGDTQY
TRBV4-3	TRBJ2-1	many	ASSHSGLAASYNEQF
TRBV18	TRBJ1-5	many	ASSGQGGQPQH
TRBV6-2/TRBV6-3	TRBJ2-7	.	ASSYNRGREQY
TRBV29-1	TRBJ2-1	.	SVGPVSSGRYPRSYNEQF
TRBV2	TRBJ2-7	.	ASSETGTADYEQY
TRBV5-6	TRBJ1-1	.	ASSQLGYTEAF
TRBV20-1	TRBJ2-3	.	SARGLAGLYYASTDTQY
TRBV10-2	TRBJ2-7	.	ASSGRDRGAYEQY
TRBV9	TRBJ1-6	few	ASGPGKGSPLH